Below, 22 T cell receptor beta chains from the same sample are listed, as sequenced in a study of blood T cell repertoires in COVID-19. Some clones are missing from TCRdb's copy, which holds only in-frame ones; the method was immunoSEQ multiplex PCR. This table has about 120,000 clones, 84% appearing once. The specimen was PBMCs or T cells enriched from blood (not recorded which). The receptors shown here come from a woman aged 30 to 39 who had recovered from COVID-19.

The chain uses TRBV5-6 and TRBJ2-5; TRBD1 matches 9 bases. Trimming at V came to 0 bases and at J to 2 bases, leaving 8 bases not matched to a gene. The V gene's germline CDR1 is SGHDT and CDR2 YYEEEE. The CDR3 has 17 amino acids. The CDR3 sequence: CASSLEQGAIGQETQYF. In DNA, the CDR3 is TGTGCCAGCAGCTTGGAACAGGGGGCGATCGGACAAGAGACCCAGTACTTC.

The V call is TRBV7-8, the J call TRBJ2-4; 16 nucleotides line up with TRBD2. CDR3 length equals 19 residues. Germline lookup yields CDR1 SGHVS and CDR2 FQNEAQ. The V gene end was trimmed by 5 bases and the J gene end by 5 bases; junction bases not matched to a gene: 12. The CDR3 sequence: CASSGYGTSGRAGQNIQYF. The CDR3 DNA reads TGTGCCAGCAGCGGTTACGGGACTAGCGGGAGGGCCGGACAAAACATTCAGTACTTC.

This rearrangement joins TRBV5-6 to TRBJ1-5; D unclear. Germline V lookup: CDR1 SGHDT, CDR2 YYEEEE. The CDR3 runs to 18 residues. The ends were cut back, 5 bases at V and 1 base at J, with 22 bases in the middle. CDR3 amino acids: CASSNNPSQPGSNQPQHF. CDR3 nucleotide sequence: TGTGCCAGCAGTAATAACCCCAGTCAGCCCGGGAGCAATCAGCCCCAGCATTTT.

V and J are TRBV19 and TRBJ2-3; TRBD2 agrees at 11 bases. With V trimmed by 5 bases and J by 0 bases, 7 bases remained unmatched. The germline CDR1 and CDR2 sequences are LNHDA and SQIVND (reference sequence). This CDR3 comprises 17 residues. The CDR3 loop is CASSPGTSGSSTDTQYF. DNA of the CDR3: TGTGCCAGTAGTCCTGGGACTAGCGGCTCTAGCACAGATACGCAGTATTTT. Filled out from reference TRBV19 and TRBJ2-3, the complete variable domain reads DGGITQSPKYLFRKEGQNVTLSCEQNLNHDAMYWYRQDPGQGLRLIYYSQIVNDFQKGDIAEGYSVSREKKESFPLTVTSAQKNPTAFYLCASSPGTSGSSTDTQYFGPGTRLTVL.

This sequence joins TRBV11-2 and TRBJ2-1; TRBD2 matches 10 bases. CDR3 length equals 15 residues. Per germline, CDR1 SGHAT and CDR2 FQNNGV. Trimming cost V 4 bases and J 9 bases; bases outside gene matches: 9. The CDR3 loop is CASSSLAGAILEQFF. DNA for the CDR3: TGTGCCAGCAGCTCTCTAGCGGGAGCTATCCTTGAGCAGTTCTTC. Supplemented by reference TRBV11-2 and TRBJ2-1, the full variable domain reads EAGVAQSPRYKIIEKRQSVAFWCNPISGHATLYWYQQILGQGPKLLIQFQNNGVVDDSQLPKDRFSAERLKGVDSTLKIQPAKLEDSAVYLCASSSLAGAILEQFFGPGTRLTVL.

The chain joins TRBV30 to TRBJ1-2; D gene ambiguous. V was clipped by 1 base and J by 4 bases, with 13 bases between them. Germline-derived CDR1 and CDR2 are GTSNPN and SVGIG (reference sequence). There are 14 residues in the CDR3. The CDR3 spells CAWSAQQYGYGYTF. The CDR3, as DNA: TGTGCCTGGAGTGCCCAACAATATGGCTATGGCTACACCTTC.

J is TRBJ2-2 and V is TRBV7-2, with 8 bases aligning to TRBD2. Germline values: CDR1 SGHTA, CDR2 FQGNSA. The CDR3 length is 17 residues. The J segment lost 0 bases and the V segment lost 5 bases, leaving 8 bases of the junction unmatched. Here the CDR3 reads CASSRSTSASNTGELFF. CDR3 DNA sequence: TGTGCCAGCAGCCGGTCGACTAGCGCCTCGAACACCGGGGAGCTGTTTTTT.

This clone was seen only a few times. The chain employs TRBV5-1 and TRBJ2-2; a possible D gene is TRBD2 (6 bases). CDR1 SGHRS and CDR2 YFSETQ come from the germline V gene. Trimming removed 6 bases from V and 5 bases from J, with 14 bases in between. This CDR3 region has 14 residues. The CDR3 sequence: CASNPGLQTGELFF. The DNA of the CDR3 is TGCGCCAGCAACCCGGGACTTCAAACCGGGGAGCTGTTTTTT.

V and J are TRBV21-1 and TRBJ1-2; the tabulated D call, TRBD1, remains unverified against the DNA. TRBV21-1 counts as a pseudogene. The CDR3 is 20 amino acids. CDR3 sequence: CASSKVACTRTGYSNYGYTF. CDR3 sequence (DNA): TGTGCCAGCAGCAAAGTTGCGTGTACCAGGACAGGGTATTCTAACTATGGCTACACCTTC.

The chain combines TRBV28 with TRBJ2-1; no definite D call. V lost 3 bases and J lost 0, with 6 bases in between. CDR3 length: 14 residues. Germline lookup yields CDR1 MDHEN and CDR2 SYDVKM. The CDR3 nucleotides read TGTGCCAGCAGTTTGTCAATCTCCTACAATGAGCAGTTCTTC. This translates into CASSLSISYNEQFF.

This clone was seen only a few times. The CDR3 DNA is TGTGCCAGCAGTGGATTCAGGGGGCTTAGCAATCAGCCCCAGCATTTT. Its protein product is CASSGFRGLSNQPQHF. This chain connects TRBV2 to TRBJ1-5; 8 bases match TRBD1. There are 16 residues in the CDR3. The V segment lost 4 bases and the J segment 0 bases; nucleotides outside the gene matches: 5. Germline CDR1 and CDR2: SNHLY and FYNNEI.

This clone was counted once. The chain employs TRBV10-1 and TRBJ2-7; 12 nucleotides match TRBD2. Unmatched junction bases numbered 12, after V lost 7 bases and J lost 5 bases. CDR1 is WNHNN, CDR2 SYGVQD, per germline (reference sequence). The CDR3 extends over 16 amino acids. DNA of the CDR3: TGCGCCAGCAACCCAGAGACTAGCGGGAGCTGCCACGAGCAGTACTTC. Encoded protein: CASNPETSGSCHEQYF.

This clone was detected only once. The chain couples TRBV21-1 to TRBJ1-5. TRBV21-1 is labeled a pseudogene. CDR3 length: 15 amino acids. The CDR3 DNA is TGTGCCAGCAGACGACCGAGGGCTAGCAATCAGCCCCAGCATTTT. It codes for CASRRPRASNQPQHF.

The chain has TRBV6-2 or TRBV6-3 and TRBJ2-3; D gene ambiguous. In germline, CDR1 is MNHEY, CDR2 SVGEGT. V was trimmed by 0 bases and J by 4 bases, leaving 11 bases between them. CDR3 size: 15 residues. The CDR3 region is CASSYSPAGPDTQYF. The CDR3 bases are TGTGCCAGCAGTTACTCTCCCGCAGGCCCAGATACGCAGTATTTT.

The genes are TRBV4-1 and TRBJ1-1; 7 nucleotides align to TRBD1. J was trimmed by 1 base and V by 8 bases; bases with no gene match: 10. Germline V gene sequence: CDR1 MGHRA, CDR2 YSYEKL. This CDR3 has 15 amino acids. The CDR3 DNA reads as TGCGCCAGCCAGCCGGGCAGGGGGAGGAACACTGAAGCTTTCTTT. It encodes CASQPGRGRNTEAFF.

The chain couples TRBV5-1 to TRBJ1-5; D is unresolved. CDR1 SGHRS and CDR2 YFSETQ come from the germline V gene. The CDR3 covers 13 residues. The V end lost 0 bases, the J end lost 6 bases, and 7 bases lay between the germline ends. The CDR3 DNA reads TGCGCCAGCAGCTTGGGAGAGGGTCAGCCCCAGCATTTT. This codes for CASSLGEGQPQHF.

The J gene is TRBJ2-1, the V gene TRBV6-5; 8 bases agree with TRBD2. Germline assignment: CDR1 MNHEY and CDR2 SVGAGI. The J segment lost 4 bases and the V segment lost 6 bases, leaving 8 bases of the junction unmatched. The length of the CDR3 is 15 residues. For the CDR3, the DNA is TGTGCCAGCAGGACGAGCGGGGGACCTTACAATGAGCAGTTCTTC. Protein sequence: CASRTSGGPYNEQFF.

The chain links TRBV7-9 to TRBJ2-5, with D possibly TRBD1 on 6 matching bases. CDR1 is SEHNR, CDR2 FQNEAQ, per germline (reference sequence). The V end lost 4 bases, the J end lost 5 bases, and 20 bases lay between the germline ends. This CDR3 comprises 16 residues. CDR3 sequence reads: CASSSGTFMDSETQYF. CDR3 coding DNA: TGTGCCAGCAGCTCCGGGACATTCATGGATTCGGAGACCCAGTACTTC.

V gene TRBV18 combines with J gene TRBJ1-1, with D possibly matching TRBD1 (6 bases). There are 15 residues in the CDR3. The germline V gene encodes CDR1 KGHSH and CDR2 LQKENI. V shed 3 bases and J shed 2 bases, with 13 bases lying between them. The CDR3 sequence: CASSPPRTANTEAFF. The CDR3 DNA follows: TGTGCCAGCTCACCGCCCAGGACAGCCAACACTGAAGCTTTCTTT. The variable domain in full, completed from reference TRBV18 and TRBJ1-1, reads NAGVMQNPRHLVRRRGQEARLRCSPMKGHSHVYWYRQLPEEGLKFMVYLQKENIIDESGMPKERFSAEFPKEGPSILRIQQVVRGDSAAYFCASSPPRTANTEAFFGQGTRLTVV.

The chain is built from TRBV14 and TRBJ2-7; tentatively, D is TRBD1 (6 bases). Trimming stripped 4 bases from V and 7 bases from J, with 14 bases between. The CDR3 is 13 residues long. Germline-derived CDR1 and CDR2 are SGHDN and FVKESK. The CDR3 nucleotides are TGTGCCAGCAGCCTCTTCACAGGGTATGAGCAGTACTTC. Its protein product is CASSLFTGYEQYF.

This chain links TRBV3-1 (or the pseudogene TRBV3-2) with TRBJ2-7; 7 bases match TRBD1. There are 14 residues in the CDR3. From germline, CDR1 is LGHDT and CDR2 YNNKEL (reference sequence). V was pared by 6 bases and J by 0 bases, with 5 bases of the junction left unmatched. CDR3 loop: CASRSTGDSYEQYF. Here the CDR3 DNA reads TGTGCCAGCAGATCCACAGGGGACTCCTACGAGCAGTACTTC.

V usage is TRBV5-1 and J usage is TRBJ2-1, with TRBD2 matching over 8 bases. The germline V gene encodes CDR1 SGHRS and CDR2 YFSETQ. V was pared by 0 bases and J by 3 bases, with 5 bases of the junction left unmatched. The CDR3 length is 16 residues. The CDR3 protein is CASSLVLAGGYNEQFF. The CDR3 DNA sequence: TGCGCCAGCAGCTTGGTGCTAGCGGGTGGCTACAATGAGCAGTTCTTC.